Below, 3 T cell receptor beta chains from the same sample are listed, as sequenced in a study of blood T cells in healthy people across ages. Using a J-beta primer mix together with a sample-barcoded 5' primer, a second PCR was run for 7 to 11 cycles. TCRdb processed the 5' RACE reads anew with MiXCR; each CDR3 protein has one entry. The repertoire holds 650,000 or so distinct CDR3 sequences, with approximately 52% as singletons. Source material: blood. The source of these receptors is an elderly woman in good health.

The chain links TRBV10-3 to TRBJ1-2; D is perhaps TRBD1 (5 bases). V dropped 3 bases and J dropped 8 bases, with 13 bases sitting between them. CDR3 length: 13 amino acids. From germline, CDR1 is ENHRY and CDR2 SYGVKD. The CDR3 DNA sequence: TGTGCCATCAGTGAAATGGGGGAGGACGGCTACACCTTC. Translation gives CAISEMGEDGYTF.

The table lists this clonotype with many counts. The rearrangement links TRBV12-3 or TRBV12-4 to TRBJ2-5; TRBD1 aligns across 7 bases. This CDR3 contains 15 residues. V lost 3 bases and J lost 5; bases outside the gene matches: 9. This chain's CDR3 is CASSLGLDRAETQYF. Here the CDR3 DNA reads TGTGCCAGCAGTTTGGGGCTAGACAGGGCGGAGACCCAGTACTTC.

The CDR3 loop reads CSASLWAITDTQYF. CDR3 nucleotide sequence: TGCAGTGCTAGCCTCTGGGCGATCACAGATACGCAGTATTTT. The chain employs TRBV20-1 and TRBJ2-3, with no clear D. This CDR3 has 14 residues. Trimming stripped 3 bases from V and 2 bases from J, with 12 bases between. Germline lookup yields CDR1 DFQATT and CDR2 SNEGSKA (reference sequence).